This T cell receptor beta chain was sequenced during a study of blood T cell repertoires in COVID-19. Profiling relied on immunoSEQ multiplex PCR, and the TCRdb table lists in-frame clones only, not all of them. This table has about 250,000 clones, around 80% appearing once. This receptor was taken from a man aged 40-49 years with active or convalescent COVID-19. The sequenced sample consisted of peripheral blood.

CDR3 bases: TGCGCCAGCAGCTTGGTCGCCACTGGCTACAATGAGCAGTTCTTC. It codes for CASSLVATGYNEQFF. The chain employs TRBV5-1 and TRBJ2-1; D unclear. This CDR3 contains 15 residues. Trimming took 0 bases from V and 3 from J, leaving 10 bases between them. Germline V gene lookup returns CDR1 SGHRS and CDR2 YFSETQ.